This TCR beta chain was identified in a study of OX40 agonist ivuxolimab in advanced cancers. In its sample, this clone was seen a few times. The CDR3 length is 14 residues. Germline V gene data show CDR1 as ENHRY and CDR2 as SYGVKD. Deletions cut 3 bases from V and 7 bases from J, with 10 bases between. Method: immunoSEQ multiplex PCR; TCRdb's copy keeps in-frame clones and lacks some. Found here are roughly 12,000 clones, around 90% of them singletons; the top ten hold approximately 70%. This clonotype was sampled from an adult with an advanced solid tumor such as melanoma, head and neck, liver or kidney cancer. The chain recombines TRBV10-3 with TRBJ1-6; D is possibly TRBD1 (6 bases). This sample comprised CD4+ or CD8+ T cells sorted from blood, obtained in a trial of the OX40 agonist ivuxolimab. CDR3 region: CAISETGQNSPLHF. Written as DNA, the CDR3 is TGTGCCATCAGTGAAACAGGACAGAATTCACCCCTCCACTTT.